Listed below are T cell receptor beta chains from one sample, sequenced in a study of T-cell memory formation after mild COVID-19. TCRdb redid the calling of the 5' RACE reads with MiXCR, one entry per CDR3 protein. The data contain around 200,000 distinct CDR3 sequences, 9.5% of them singletons. The sequenced sample was PBMCs or a T cell subset sorted from them (not recorded which). The receptors derive from a man aged 18 to 35 who had mild COVID-19 (a few samples of this study predate the infection). Cell type and time point are not known. Both conserved end residues are part of each CDR3.

J gene	V gene	CDR3 length	CDR3 protein
TRBJ1-1	TRBV15	13	CATSRVWAVEAFF
TRBJ2-7	TRBV7-9	10	CASEPYEQYF
TRBJ2-3	TRBV4-3	14	CASSATSGDDTQYF
TRBJ1-2	TRBV6-5	12	CASSNHPDGYTF
TRBJ1-5	TRBV28	13	CASSRSGDQPQHF
TRBJ1-2	TRBV5-6	17	CASINQKRGRGFYGYTF
TRBJ2-1	TRBV12-3/TRBV12-4	13	CASTLDWNNEQFF
TRBJ1-5	TRBV10-3	13	CAINSDLNQPQHF
TRBJ2-3	TRBV6-2/TRBV6-3	12	CASSRRGDTQYF
TRBJ2-3	TRBV5-1	13	CASSIQTEDTQYF
TRBJ2-1	TRBV18	14	CASSPSVGGDEQFF
TRBJ2-3	TRBV7-9	13	CASSSQGADTQYF
TRBJ2-1	TRBV6-6	14	CASSFQQGYNEQFF
TRBJ1-1	TRBV4-1	17	CASSQVSGPRMNTEAFF
TRBJ1-1	TRBV5-5	13	CASSLTPNTEAFF
TRBJ2-5	TRBV6-5	17	CASSELVLAGEQETQYF
TRBJ1-2	TRBV6-5	13	CASSYRQNYGYTF
TRBJ2-3	TRBV12-3/TRBV12-4	17	CASSDPSTGGGTDTQYF
TRBJ1-4	TRBV19	15	CASSIRDSNNEKLFF
TRBJ1-1	TRBV25-1	13	CASRPDPNTEAFF